The count of the clone carrying this T cell receptor (beta chain) is one. Its antigen remains unknown. The PCR contained 60 Vbeta and 13 Jbeta primers. Sequencing used immunoSEQ multiplex PCR; TCRdb keeps in-frame clones, though not all of them. The sample has around 150,000 clones; approximately 84% are singletons. The CDR3 is made up of 14 amino acids. V shed 5 bases, J shed 5 bases, and the junction held 2 bases outside the gene matches. The V gene's germline CDR1 is GTSNPN and CDR2 SVGIG (reference sequence). The sample originates from a study of cytomegalovirus exposure and HLA in healthy donors. Study outcomes and limitations: In a later analysis, most CMV-associated TCR beta chains appeared HLA-restricted.

Sample: PBMCs. The chain links TRBV30 to TRBJ2-3; 15 bases match TRBD2. This TCR came from a man younger than 45 in good health and CMV-seropositive. CDR3 DNA: TGTGCCTGGGGGACTAGCGGGGGGAAAGATACGCAGTATTTT. It yields the protein CAWGTSGGKDTQYF.